The rows below give T cell receptor beta chains drawn from one sample of a study of cytomegalovirus exposure and HLA in healthy donors. Produced via immunoSEQ multiplex PCR; TCRdb's table is partial and in-frame only. The sample lists under 200,000 clones, about 76% occurring once. Sequenced input: PBMCs. The source is a male donor in good health and CMV-seropositive. CDR3s include the opening cysteine and the closing phenylalanine or tryptophan. The D gene is left open where the match is weak. For some rows the clone size is stated as once, few or many, or as a class when expanded; others skip it.

V gene	J gene	D gene	clone size	CDR3 protein	CDR3 DNA
TRBV9	TRBJ2-7	-	-	CASSVGGGIGTYEQYF	TGTGCCAGCAGCGTGGGGGGGGGCATAGGGACCTACGAGCAGTACTTC
TRBV4-3	TRBJ2-3	TRBD2	few	CASSLGLAGGPVTDTQYF	TGCGCCAGCAGCCTGGGACTAGCGGGGGGCCCGGTAACAGATACGCAGTATTTT
TRBV7-2	TRBJ2-3	-	-	CAEAWADTQYF	TGTGCTGAGGCCTGGGCAGATACGCAGTATTTT
TRBV9	TRBJ2-5	TRBD2	-	CASSGGLAGGQETQYF	TGTGCCAGCAGCGGGGGACTAGCGGGGGGCCAAGAGACCCAGTACTTC
TRBV5-6	TRBJ2-7	TRBD1	-	CASSPGTGAPGEQYF	TGTGCCAGCAGCCCCGGGACAGGGGCACCCGGCGAGCAGTACTTC
TRBV5-4	TRBJ2-4	-	once	CASSSGSGDIQYF	TGTGCCAGCAGTTCGGGGTCCGGCGACATTCAGTACTTC
TRBV30	TRBJ1-2	TRBD1	-	CAWATGVGYGYTF	TGTGCCTGGGCGACAGGGGTCGGCTATGGCTACACCTTC
TRBV6-5	TRBJ2-1	-	-	CASSDQVNEQFF	TGTGCCAGCAGTGACCAGGTCAATGAGCAGTTCTTC
TRBV4-2	TRBJ2-1	TRBD2	-	CASSQGWRGGLYEQFF	TGTGCCAGCAGCCAAGGGTGGCGGGGGGGCCTCTATGAGCAGTTCTTC
TRBV16	TRBJ1-2	TRBD1	-	CASSQSEQGARGYTF	TGTGCCAGCAGCCAATCGGAACAGGGGGCCAGGGGCTACACCTTC
TRBV9	TRBJ1-6	-	-	CASSVAGDNSPLHF	TGTGCCAGCAGCGTAGCAGGGGATAATTCACCCCTCCACTTT
TRBV2	TRBJ2-5	TRBD2	once	CASSALAGETGETQYF	TGTGCCAGCAGCGCACTAGCGGGGGAAACGGGAGAGACCCAGTACTTC
TRBV5-1	TRBJ2-7	TRBD1	-	CASSLGSGTGAPYEQYF	TGCGCCAGCAGCCTGGGATCCGGGACAGGGGCTCCCTACGAGCAGTACTTC
TRBV19	TRBJ2-5	-	-	CASSNQAEETQYF	TGTGCCAGTAGTAACCAGGCCGAAGAGACCCAGTACTTC
TRBV29-1	TRBJ2-7	TRBD2	-	CSVVSSGVDEQYF	TGCAGCGTTGTGTCTAGCGGGGTGGACGAGCAGTACTTC
TRBV12-5	TRBJ2-3	TRBD1	-	CASGLPYPRTGDTDTQYF	TGTGCTAGTGGTTTACCTTACCCGCGGACAGGCGACACAGATACGCAGTATTTT
TRBV5-1	TRBJ1-1	-	-	CASSLDTATEAFF	TGCGCCAGCAGCTTGGATACAGCAACTGAAGCTTTCTTT
TRBV6-6	TRBJ2-7	-	once	CASSYSPSYEQYF	TGTGCCAGCAGTTACAGTCCTTCCTACGAGCAGTACTTC
TRBV9	TRBJ1-1	-	-	CASSVGDTEAFF	TGTGCCAGCAGCGTAGGCGACACTGAAGCTTTCTTT
TRBV7-9	TRBJ2-2	TRBD1	-	CASSLAPGTGETGELFF	TGTGCCAGCAGCTTAGCGCCCGGGACAGGGGAGACCGGGGAGCTGTTTTTT
TRBV6-5	TRBJ1-2	-	-	CASRGLGGRVYGYTF	TGTGCCAGCCGTGGTCTTGGCGGGAGGGTCTATGGCTACACCTTC
TRBV6-5	TRBJ1-5	-	-	CASSYSGGNQPQHF	TGTGCCAGCAGTTACTCGGGGGGTAATCAGCCCCAGCATTTT
TRBV30	TRBJ2-4	-	-	CAWSRQSEAKNIQYF	TGTGCCTGGAGCCGACAGTCAGAAGCCAAAAACATTCAGTACTTC
TRBV5-1	TRBJ2-3	TRBD2	-	CASTGRGKGTDTQYF	TGCGCCAGCACGGGGAGGGGAAAAGGCACAGATACGCAGTATTTT
TRBV5-5	TRBJ1-6	TRBD1	-	CASSFYRGPSSYNSPLHF	TGTGCCAGCAGCTTCTACAGGGGCCCAAGCTCCTATAATTCACCCCTCCACTTT
TRBV11-2	TRBJ2-6	-	-	CASSLARTLRSGANVLTF	TGTGCCAGCAGCTTAGCCCGGACACTCCGCTCTGGGGCCAACGTCCTGACTTTC
TRBV5-1	TRBJ1-1	-	-	CASSLVGARTEAFF	TGCGCCAGCAGCTTGGTGGGGGCCCGAACTGAAGCTTTCTTT
TRBV5-4	TRBJ2-1	TRBD2	-	CASSLGDSGGSWDEQFF	TGTGCCAGCAGCTTGGGGGATAGCGGGGGGTCTTGGGATGAGCAGTTCTTC
TRBV7-2	TRBJ1-2	TRBD1	-	CASSSSQGAREYGYTF	TGTGCCAGCAGCTCCTCACAGGGGGCGCGGGAATATGGCTACACCTTC
TRBV5-8	TRBJ1-4	-	once	CASSLGQNEPNEKLFF	TGTGCCAGCAGCCTCGGACAGAACGAACCTAATGAAAAACTGTTTTTT
TRBV6-1	TRBJ1-2	-	-	CASCRDSRRGYTF	TGTGCCAGCTGCCGAGACAGTCGCCGGGGCTACACCTTC
TRBV18	TRBJ2-5	-	few	CASLQRFQETQYF	TGTGCCAGCTTGCAACGGTTCCAAGAGACCCAGTACTTC
TRBV19	TRBJ1-3	-	-	CASSTGIRNTIYF	TGTGCCAGTTCCACAGGAATCCGAAACACCATATATTTT
TRBV9	TRBJ1-4	-	-	CASSVGNHPSPGRNNEKLFF	TGTGCCAGCAGCGTAGGCAACCACCCCTCCCCAGGCAGGAACAATGAAAAACTGTTTTTT
TRBV2	TRBJ2-7	TRBD1	-	CASSDRTGVYEQYF	TGTGCCAGCAGTGACAGGACAGGGGTCTACGAGCAGTACTTC
TRBV5-1	TRBJ1-1	TRBD1	-	CASSLEGRGPEAFF	TGCGCCAGCAGCTTGGAGGGCAGGGGGCCTGAAGCTTTCTTT
TRBV6-4	TRBJ2-3	-	-	CASKEGASKDTQYF	TGTGCCAGCAAGGAGGGGGCATCGAAAGATACGCAGTATTTT
TRBV11-1	TRBJ2-1	-	few	CASSFIEEQFF	TGTGCCAGCAGCTTTATTGAGGAGCAGTTCTTC
TRBV27	TRBJ2-1	TRBD2	-	CASSPRLATSEQFF	TGTGCCAGCAGTCCCCGACTAGCGACAAGTGAGCAGTTCTTC
TRBV5-6	TRBJ2-5	TRBD2	-	CASSLARLAGNGQETPYF	TGTGCCAGCAGCTTGGCTCGCCTAGCGGGGAATGGCCAAGAGACCCCCTACTTC
TRBV7-6	TRBJ2-2	TRBD1	-	CASRMTGGSNTGELFF	TGTGCCAGCAGAATGACAGGGGGCTCGAACACCGGGGAGCTGTTTTTT
TRBV18	TRBJ1-1	-	-	CASSPTPTGMPEAFF	TGTGCCAGCTCACCTACACCTACAGGGATGCCTGAAGCTTTCTTT
TRBV5-4	TRBJ1-1	-	-	CASSLYLKSRTEAFF	TGTGCCAGCAGCTTGTACCTAAAGTCCCGCACTGAAGCTTTCTTT
TRBV30	TRBJ1-3	-	-	CAWSGGVNTIYF	TGTGCCTGGAGTGGGGGGGTTAACACCATATATTTT
TRBV5-4	TRBJ2-1	-	-	CASSGLGNEQFF	TGTGCCAGCAGCGGACTGGGCAATGAGCAGTTCTTC
TRBV7-9	TRBJ2-7	-	-	CASSFDTSYEQYF	TGTGCCAGCAGCTTCGACACCTCCTACGAGCAGTACTTC
TRBV30	TRBJ1-3	-	-	CAWSLGERNTIYF	TGTGCCTGGAGTCTCGGGGAACGAAACACCATATATTTT
TRBV4-1	TRBJ2-7	-	-	CASSQGRGSYEQYF	TGCGCCAGCAGCCAAGGAAGGGGTTCCTACGAGCAGTACTTC
TRBV9	TRBJ1-6	-	-	CASSPQSSGGSPLHF	TGTGCCAGCAGCCCACAGTCCTCGGGGGGATCACCCCTCCACTTT
TRBV11-1	TRBJ2-7	-	-	CASSSVRGKIHEQYF	TGTGCCAGCAGCTCTGTACGGGGAAAAATCCACGAGCAGTACTTC
TRBV9	TRBJ1-4	-	-	CASSVSGLLKGEKLFF	TGTGCCAGCAGCGTAAGCGGCCTCTTGAAGGGTGAAAAACTGTTTTTT
TRBV4-3	TRBJ2-6	-	few	CASSQSPGSGANVLTF	TGCGCCAGCAGCCAATCTCCGGGTTCTGGGGCCAACGTCCTGACTTTC
TRBV19	TRBJ2-2	TRBD2	-	CASSPGGAGVNTGELFF	TGTGCCAGTAGTCCAGGCGGAGCGGGAGTGAACACCGGGGAGCTGTTTTTT
TRBV5-1	TRBJ1-4	-	-	CASSPPGLTNEKLFF	TGCGCCAGCAGCCCTCCGGGACTGACTAATGAAAAACTGTTTTTT
TRBV7-9	TRBJ2-5	TRBD1	-	CASSLAGQGTGTQYF	TGTGCCAGCAGCTTAGCGGGACAGGGTACTGGGACCCAGTACTTC
TRBV27	TRBJ2-7	TRBD1	-	CASASGGQGELSYEQYF	TGTGCCAGCGCTTCAGGAGGACAGGGGGAACTATCCTACGAGCAGTACTTC
TRBV5-8	TRBJ1-1	TRBD1	few	CASSRGQGGTEAFF	TGTGCCAGCAGCCGGGGACAGGGAGGGACTGAAGCTTTCTTT
TRBV7-9	TRBJ1-2	TRBD1	-	CASINGQGADYGYTF	TGTGCCAGCATCAACGGACAGGGGGCTGACTATGGCTACACCTTC
TRBV5-4	TRBJ1-4	TRBD1	-	CASSSKGQGRGEKLFF	TGTGCCAGCAGCTCGAAGGGACAGGGAAGAGGTGAAAAACTGTTTTTT
TRBV4-1	TRBJ1-1	TRBD1	-	CASSQTIGTGSPEAFF	TGCGCCAGCAGCCAAACTATCGGGACAGGGTCCCCTGAAGCTTTCTTT